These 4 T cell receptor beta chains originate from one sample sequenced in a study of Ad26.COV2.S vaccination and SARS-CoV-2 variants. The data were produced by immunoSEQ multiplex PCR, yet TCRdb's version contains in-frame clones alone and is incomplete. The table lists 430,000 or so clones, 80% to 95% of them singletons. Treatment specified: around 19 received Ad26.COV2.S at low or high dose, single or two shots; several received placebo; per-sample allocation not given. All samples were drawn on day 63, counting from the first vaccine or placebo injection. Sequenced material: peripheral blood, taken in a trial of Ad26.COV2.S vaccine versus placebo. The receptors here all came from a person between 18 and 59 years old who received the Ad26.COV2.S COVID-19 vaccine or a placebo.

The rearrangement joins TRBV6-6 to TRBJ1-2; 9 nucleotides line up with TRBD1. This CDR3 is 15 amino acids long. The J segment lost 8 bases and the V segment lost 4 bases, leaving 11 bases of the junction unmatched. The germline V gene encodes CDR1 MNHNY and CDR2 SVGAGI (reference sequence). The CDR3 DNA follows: TGTGCCAGCAGTTTTAATCCAGGACAGGGGCGCGGCTACACCTTC. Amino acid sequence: CASSFNPGQGRGYTF.

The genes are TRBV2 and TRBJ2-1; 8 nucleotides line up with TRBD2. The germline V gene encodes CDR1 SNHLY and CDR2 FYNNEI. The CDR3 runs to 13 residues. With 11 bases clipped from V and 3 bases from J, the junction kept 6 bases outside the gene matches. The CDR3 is CAGGTSFYNEQFF. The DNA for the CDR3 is TGTGCCGGGGGGACTAGTTTCTACAATGAGCAGTTCTTC.

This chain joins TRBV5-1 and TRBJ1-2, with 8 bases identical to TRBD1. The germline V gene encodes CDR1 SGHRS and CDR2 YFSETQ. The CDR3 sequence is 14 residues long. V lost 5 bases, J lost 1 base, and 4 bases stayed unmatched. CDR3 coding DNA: TGCGCCAGCAGAGGGACAGGCAATAACTATGGCTACACCTTC. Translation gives CASRGTGNNYGYTF.

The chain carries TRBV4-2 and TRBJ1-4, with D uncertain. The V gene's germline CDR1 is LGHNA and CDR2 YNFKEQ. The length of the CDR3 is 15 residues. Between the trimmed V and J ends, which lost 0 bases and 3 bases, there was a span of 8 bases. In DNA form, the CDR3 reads TGTGCCAGCAGCCAAGAAAAGGCTGCTAATGAAAAACTGTTTTTT. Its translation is CASSQEKAANEKLFF.